The next 20 T cell receptor beta chains were all read from a single sample in a study of blood T cell repertoires in COVID-19. The method was immunoSEQ multiplex PCR; TCRdb's version includes in-frame clones alone and lacks a portion of them. The table records roughly 200,000 clones, about 84% of them present only once. The sequenced sample consisted of PBMCs or T cells enriched from blood (not recorded which). Receptors were obtained from a man aged 35 to 55 with acute COVID-19.

This clone was counted between two and nine times. The chain has TRBV19 and TRBJ1-5; a possible D gene is TRBD1 (6 bases). Germline V lookup: CDR1 LNHDA, CDR2 SQIVND (reference sequence). The CDR3 sequence is 14 residues long. V was shortened by 9 bases and J by 2 bases, with 14 bases between the two germline ends. DNA of the CDR3: TGTGCCAGCCAAACAGGGCAGGGCAATCAGCCCCAGCATTTT. As protein: CASQTGQGNQPQHF.

The V call is TRBV25-1, the J call TRBJ2-3; 7 bases match TRBD1. CDR1 is MGHDK, CDR2 SYGVNS, per germline. J gave up 0 bases and V 3 bases, and 3 bases lay outside the gene matches. The CDR3 totals 15 residues. The CDR3 loop reads CASSEDRRSTDTQYF. CDR3 coding DNA: TGTGCCAGCAGTGAGGACAGGAGGAGCACAGATACGCAGTATTTT.

The V gene is TRBV5-3, the J gene TRBJ1-2; D uncertain. TRBV5-3 counts as an open reading frame of uncertain function. The V end was cut by 5 bases, the J end by 8 bases, with 10 bases between. The CDR3 has 11 amino acids. This CDR3 is CARSYTGGYTF. As DNA, the CDR3 is TGTGCCAGAAGTTACACGGGGGGCTACACCTTC.

The rearrangement links TRBV4-1 to TRBJ2-7; 7 bases agree with TRBD1. CDR1 is MGHRA and CDR2 is YSYEKL in the germline V gene. The length of the CDR3 is 15 residues. V gave up 0 bases and J gave up 2 bases; unmatched junction bases: 4. CDR3 protein: CASSQETGFTYEQYF. The CDR3 DNA reads as TGCGCCAGCAGCCAAGAGACAGGGTTTACCTACGAGCAGTACTTC.

This clone was detected once. Other DNA variants within this sample encode the same CDR3. The chain uses TRBV19 and TRBJ2-2; no clear D. This CDR3 is built from 14 residues. With 3 bases removed from V and 2 bases from J, the gap between germline ends came to 7 bases. Germline V CDR1 and CDR2: LNHDA, SQIVND (reference sequence). The CDR3, as DNA: TGTGCCAGTAGTATCGCTAGAAACACCGGGGAGCTGTTTTTT. Translated, it gives CASSIARNTGELFF. The complete variable domain, with remaining parts taken from reference TRBV19 and TRBJ2-2, reads DGGITQSPKYLFRKEGQNVTLSCEQNLNHDAMYWYRQDPGQGLRLIYYSQIVNDFQKGDIAEGYSVSREKKESFPLTVTSAQKNPTAFYLCASSIARNTGELFFGEGSRLTVL.

This chain links TRBV27 with TRBJ1-2; 8 bases fit TRBD1. J was trimmed by 7 bases and V by 5 bases; bases with no gene match: 21. The germline gives CDR1 MNHEY, CDR2 SMNVEV (reference sequence). This CDR3 is built from 18 residues. The CDR3 spells CASSPLPLHPGQESGYTF. The CDR3 DNA is TGTGCCAGCAGTCCCCTACCCCTCCACCCGGGACAGGAGAGTGGCTACACCTTC.

The rearrangement links TRBV5-5 to TRBJ1-5; D not resolved. The CDR3 covers 14 residues. Trimming took off 5 bases at V and 0 bases at J, with 9 bases between the two ends. From germline, CDR1 is SGHKS and CDR2 YYEKEE (reference sequence). DNA for the CDR3: TGTGCCAGCAGTTCAGTCGATAGCAATCAGCCCCAGCATTTT. Its protein product is CASSSVDSNQPQHF.

The chain has TRBV5-4 and TRBJ2-1; 11 bases map to TRBD2. The CDR3 is 16 amino acids. Unmatched junction bases numbered 12, after V lost 7 bases and J lost 6 bases. CDR1 and CDR2 from the germline V gene are SGHNT and YYREEE (reference sequence). The CDR3 reads CASRGSGRDGANEQFF. The CDR3, as DNA: TGTGCCAGCCGGGGTAGCGGGAGGGATGGGGCCAATGAGCAGTTCTTC.

The chain employs TRBV2 and TRBJ1-5; possibly TRBD1 for D (5 bases). CDR1 SNHLY and CDR2 FYNNEI come from the germline V gene. Trimming pared 8 bases from V and 7 bases from J, leaving 15 bases between. The CDR3 is made up of 13 amino acids. The CDR3 DNA reads as TGTGCCAGCCTCGGGGGGGGGAACCAGCCCCAGCATTTT. Translated, it gives CASLGGGNQPQHF.

The chain combines TRBV6-6 with TRBJ2-7; 7 nucleotides agree with TRBD1. The CDR3 runs to 14 residues. Trimming took 8 bases from V and 5 from J; bases not matched to a gene: 12. Germline CDR1 MNHNY, CDR2 SVGAGI (reference sequence). CDR3 amino acids: CASGVGDRVHEQYF. DNA of the CDR3: TGTGCCAGCGGAGTAGGAGACAGGGTCCACGAGCAGTACTTC.

Here the CDR3 reads CASWGRVNSPLHF. CDR3 bases: TGTGCCAGCTGGGGGCGAGTTAATTCACCCCTCCACTTT. The gene calls are TRBV6-5 and TRBJ1-6; D may be TRBD1 (6 bases). The CDR3 has 13 residues. CDR1 and CDR2 from the germline V gene are MNHEY and SVGAGI. Deletions cut 8 bases from V and 6 bases from J, with 11 bases between.

The chain employs TRBV5-8 and TRBJ1-5; D remains unclear. V was pared by 3 bases and J by 3 bases, with 19 bases between. Germline assignment: CDR1 SGHTS and CDR2 YDEGEE. The CDR3 runs to 17 residues. CDR3 amino acids: CASSYLSGGSNNQPQHF. The CDR3 nucleotides read TGTGCCAGCAGCTATCTTAGTGGAGGGAGTAACAATCAGCCCCAGCATTTT. Variable domain in full (rest from reference TRBV5-8 and TRBJ1-5): EAGVTQSPTHLIKTRGQQATLRCSPISGHTSVYWYQQALGLGLQFLLWYDEGEERNRGNFPPRFSGRQFPNYSSELNVNALELEDSALYLCASSYLSGGSNNQPQHFGDGTRLSIL.

The V and J genes are TRBV19 and TRBJ2-7, with TRBD1 matching over 7 bases. After removal of 4 bases from V and 6 bases from J, the junction contained 12 bases not matched to a gene. This CDR3 spans 15 amino acids. Germline V gives CDR1 LNHDA, CDR2 SQIVND (reference sequence). In DNA form, the CDR3 reads TGTGCCAGTAGTACCACAGGGGCCGCTGGGATCGAGCAGTACTTC. Translated, it gives CASSTTGAAGIEQYF.

The V and J genes are TRBV5-1 and TRBJ2-5, with D uncertain. The CDR3 has 14 residues. V lost 3 bases and J 3 bases, leaving 12 bases between the germline ends. Germline loops: CDR1 SGHRS, CDR2 YFSETQ. CDR3 sequence (DNA): TGCGCCAGCAGCTCCAACAGAGCCAAAGAGACCCAGTACTTC. Residues: CASSSNRAKETQYF.

This sequence joins TRBV28 and TRBJ1-4; D remains unclear. This CDR3 has 14 residues. V was cut by 3 bases and J by 7 bases, with 12 bases left in between. Germline values: CDR1 MDHEN, CDR2 SYDVKM. CDR3 sequence: CASSFPRVTEKLFF. CDR3 bases: TGTGCCAGCAGTTTTCCCCGCGTTACTGAAAAACTGTTTTTT.

This chain links TRBV6-5 with TRBJ2-3, with D possibly matching TRBD2 (6 bases). The CDR3 is 14 residues long. From germline, CDR1 is MNHEY and CDR2 SVGAGI. With 8 bases removed from V and 0 bases from J, the gap between germline ends came to 12 bases. The DNA of the CDR3 is TGTGCCAGCTGGAAGGGACTTAGCACAGATACGCAGTATTTT. This translates into CASWKGLSTDTQYF.

The V call is TRBV6-5, the J call TRBJ1-5, with a weak D call TRBD1 (6 bases). Germline CDR1 is MNHEY and CDR2 is SVGAGI. The CDR3 loop spans 13 amino acids. V lost 6 bases and J lost 4, with 10 bases in between. CDR3 nucleotides: TGTGCCAGCAGATTGACAGGAAATCAGCCCCAGCATTTT. This encodes CASRLTGNQPQHF.

The gene calls are TRBV25-1 and TRBJ2-5; no clear D gene. The CDR3 length is 14 residues. V lost 6 bases to trimming and J lost 5 bases, with 16 bases between them. Germline lookup yields CDR1 MGHDK and CDR2 SYGVNS. The CDR3 spells CASSTSRGGETQYF. As DNA, the CDR3 is TGTGCCAGCAGCACCTCCCGAGGCGGCGAGACCCAGTACTTC.

The V gene is TRBV7-2, the J gene TRBJ2-3; D call uncertain. The V gene lost 4 bases and the J gene lost 0 bases, with 5 bases spanning the gap. From germline, CDR1 is SGHTA and CDR2 FQGNSA. This CDR3 is 13 amino acids long. For the CDR3, the DNA is TGTGCCAGCAGCTCAGGAAGCACAGATACGCAGTATTTT. It codes for CASSSGSTDTQYF. Full variable domain (missing parts from reference TRBV7-2 and TRBJ2-3): GAGVSQSPSNKVTEKGKDVELRCDPISGHTALYWYRQSLGQGLEFLIYFQGNSAPDKSGLPSDRFSAERTGGSVSTLTIQRTQQEDSAVYLCASSSGSTDTQYFGPGTRLTVL.

This rearrangement joins TRBV7-2 to TRBJ2-7, with a weak D call TRBD2 (5 bases). Germline CDR1 SGHTA, CDR2 FQGNSA. The CDR3 spans 14 residues. The V end lost 1 base, the J end lost 2 bases, and 9 bases lay between the germline ends. CDR3 sequence: CASSLVHGTYEQYF. CDR3 sequence (DNA): TGTGCCAGCAGCTTAGTTCACGGGACCTACGAGCAGTACTTC.